This T cell receptor (beta chain) was captured by sequencing in a study of T cells in Graves' hyperthyroidism and ophthalmopathy. Regions amplified from RNA transcripts were the TCR beta CDR3 regions. TCR CDR3 regions were first amplified by RT-PCR with HTBI primers. TCRdb re-analysed the multiplex PCR reads in MiXCR, keeping a single row per CDR3 protein. The repertoire consists of hundreds of thousands of distinct CDR3 sequences, with around 45% occurring once and the leading ten covering roughly 8.2%. V trimming: 1 base; J trimming: 2 bases; junction bases outside the gene matches: 4. Germline CDR1 and CDR2: LNHNV and YYDKDF (reference sequence). The CDR3 runs to 15 residues. Stable Graves' hyperthyroidism denoted no ophthalmopathy progression over 18 months. This clonotype was seen many times.

The sample consisted of peripheral blood or thyroid tissue (not recorded which). The TCR was taken from a woman aged 18-30 years with Graves' hyperthyroidism. This rearrangement joins TRBV15 to TRBJ2-7; 8 nucleotides align to TRBD1. CDR3 sequence (DNA): TGTGCCACCAGCAGAGGGACAGGGCGGACCTACGAGCAGTACTTC. Amino acids: CATSRGTGRTYEQYF.